This T cell receptor beta chain was recovered during a study of blood T cell repertoires in COVID-19. Whole-study context: The study drew acute and convalescent COVID-19 samples from the United States, Italy and Spain.

Germline CDR1 is MNHEY and CDR2 is SVGEGT. CDR3 length: 15 amino acids. V lost 6 bases, J lost 0 bases, and 14 bases lay in between. The repertoire was sequenced with immunoSEQ multiplex PCR; TCRdb's copy has only in-frame clones and lacks some. This sample has about 150,000 clones, with roughly 87% found just once. This sequence was found in a woman aged 60-75 years with active or convalescent COVID-19. Sequences were obtained from peripheral blood. The rearrangement uses TRBV6-2 or TRBV6-3 and TRBJ2-5, with D possibly being TRBD1 (6 bases). CDR3 sequence reads: CASSRTAVYQETQYF. CDR3 DNA: TGTGCCAGCAGCCGGACAGCAGTGTACCAAGAGACCCAGTACTTC.